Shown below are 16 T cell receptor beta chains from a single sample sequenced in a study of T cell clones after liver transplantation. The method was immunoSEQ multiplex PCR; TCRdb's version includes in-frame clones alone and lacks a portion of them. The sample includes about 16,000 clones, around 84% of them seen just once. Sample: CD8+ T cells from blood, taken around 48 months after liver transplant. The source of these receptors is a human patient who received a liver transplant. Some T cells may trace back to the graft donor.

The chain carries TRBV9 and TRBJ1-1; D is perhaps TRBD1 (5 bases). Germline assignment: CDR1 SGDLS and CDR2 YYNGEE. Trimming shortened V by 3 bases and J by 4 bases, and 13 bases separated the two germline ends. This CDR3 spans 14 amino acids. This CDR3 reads CASSGPDRSTEAFF. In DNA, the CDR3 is TGTGCCAGCAGCGGACCTGACAGAAGCACTGAAGCTTTCTTT. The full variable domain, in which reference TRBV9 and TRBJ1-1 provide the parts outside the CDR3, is DSGVTQTPKHLITATGQRVTLRCSPRSGDLSVYWYQQSLDQGLQFLIQYYNGEERAKGNILERFSAQQFPDLHSELNLSSLELGDSALYFCASSGPDRSTEAFFGQGTRLTVV.

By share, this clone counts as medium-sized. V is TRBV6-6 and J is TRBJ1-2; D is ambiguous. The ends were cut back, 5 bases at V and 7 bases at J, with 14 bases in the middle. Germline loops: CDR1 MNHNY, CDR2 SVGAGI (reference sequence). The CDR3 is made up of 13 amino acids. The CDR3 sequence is CASSPPIKGGYTF. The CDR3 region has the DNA TGTGCCAGCAGTCCCCCCATCAAGGGTGGCTACACCTTC.

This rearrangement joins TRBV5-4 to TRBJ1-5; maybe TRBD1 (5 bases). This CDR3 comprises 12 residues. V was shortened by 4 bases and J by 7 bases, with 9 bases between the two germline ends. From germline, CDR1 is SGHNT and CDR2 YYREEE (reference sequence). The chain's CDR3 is CASSDGAQPQHF. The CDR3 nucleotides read TGTGCCAGCAGCGATGGGGCCCAGCCCCAGCATTTT.

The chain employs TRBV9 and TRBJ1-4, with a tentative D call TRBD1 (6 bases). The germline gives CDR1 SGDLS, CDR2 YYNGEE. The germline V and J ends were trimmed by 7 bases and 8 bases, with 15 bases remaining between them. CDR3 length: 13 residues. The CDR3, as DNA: TGTGCCAGCGGTGGGGGTACAGGGGAAAAACTGTTTTTT. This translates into CASGGGTGEKLFF.

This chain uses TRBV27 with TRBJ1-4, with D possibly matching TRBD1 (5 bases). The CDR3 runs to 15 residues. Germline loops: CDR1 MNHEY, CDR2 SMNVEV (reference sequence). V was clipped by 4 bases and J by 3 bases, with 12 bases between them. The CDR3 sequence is CASSSGFSPNEKLFF. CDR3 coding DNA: TGTGCCAGCAGTTCAGGGTTCAGTCCTAATGAAAAACTGTTTTTT.

DNA for the CDR3: TGTGCCAGCAGCCCCGGGACAGGGGGCTTGTACGAGCAGTACTTC. Translation: CASSPGTGGLYEQYF. The chain carries TRBV27 and TRBJ2-7; 12 nucleotides line up with TRBD1. Germline V gene sequence: CDR1 MNHEY, CDR2 SMNVEV (reference sequence). CDR3 length equals 15 residues. J gave up 4 bases and V 6 bases, and 7 bases lay outside the gene matches.

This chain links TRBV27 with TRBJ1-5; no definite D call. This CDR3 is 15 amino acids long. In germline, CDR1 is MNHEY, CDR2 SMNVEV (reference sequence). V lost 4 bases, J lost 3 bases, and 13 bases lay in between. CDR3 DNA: TGTGCCAGCAGTTGGTTAGGGAACGACAATCAGCCCCAGCATTTT. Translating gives CASSWLGNDNQPQHF.

CDR3 amino acids: CASLMGRDANTEAFF. The CDR3 DNA is TGTGCCAGCCTCATGGGAAGGGACGCTAACACTGAAGCTTTCTTT. The chain has TRBV21-1 and TRBJ1-1. TRBV21-1 is an annotated pseudogene. The CDR3 extends over 15 amino acids.

CDR3 in DNA: TGCGCCAGCAGCCAAGGGGGGGGCAGTGTTCACACTGAAGCTTTCTTT. This sequence encodes CASSQGGGSVHTEAFF. The rearrangement joins TRBV4-1 to TRBJ1-1; possible D gene TRBD1, 6 bases. Trimming shortened V by 1 base and J by 3 bases, and 15 bases separated the two germline ends. The CDR3 totals 16 residues. Germline V gives CDR1 MGHRA, CDR2 YSYEKL.

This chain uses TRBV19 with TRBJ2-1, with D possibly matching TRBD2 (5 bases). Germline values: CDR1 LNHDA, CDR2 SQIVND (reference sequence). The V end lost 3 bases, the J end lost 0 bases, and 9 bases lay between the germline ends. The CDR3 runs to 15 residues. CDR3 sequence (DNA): TGTGCCAGTAGTATTGCGAGGGCCTCCTACAATGAGCAGTTCTTC. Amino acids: CASSIARASYNEQFF.

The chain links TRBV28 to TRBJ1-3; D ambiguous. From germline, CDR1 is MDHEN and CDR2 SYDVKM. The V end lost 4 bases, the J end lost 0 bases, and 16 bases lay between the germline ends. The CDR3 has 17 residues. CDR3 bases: TGTGCCAGCAGTTCCTTAATCCGCGGTACCTCTGGAAACACCATATATTTT. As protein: CASSSLIRGTSGNTIYF.

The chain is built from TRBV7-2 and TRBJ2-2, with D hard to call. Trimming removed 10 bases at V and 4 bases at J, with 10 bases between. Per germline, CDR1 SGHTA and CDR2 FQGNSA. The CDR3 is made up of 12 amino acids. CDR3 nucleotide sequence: TGTGCCATTACATACAGCACCGGGGAGCTGTTTTTT. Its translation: CAITYSTGELFF.

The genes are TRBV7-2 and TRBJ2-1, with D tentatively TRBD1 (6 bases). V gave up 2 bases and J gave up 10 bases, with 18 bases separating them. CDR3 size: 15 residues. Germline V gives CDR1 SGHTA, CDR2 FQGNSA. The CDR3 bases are TGTGCCAGCAGCTTAAATGTGGCAGGGGCCGAGGAGCAGTTCTTC. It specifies CASSLNVAGAEEQFF.

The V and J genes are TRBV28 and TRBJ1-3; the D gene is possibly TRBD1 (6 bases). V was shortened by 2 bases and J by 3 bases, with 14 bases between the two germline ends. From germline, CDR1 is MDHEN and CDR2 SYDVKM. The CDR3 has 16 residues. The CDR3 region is CASSLDDRRIGNTIYF. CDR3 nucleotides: TGTGCCAGCAGTTTAGACGACAGGAGAATTGGAAACACCATATATTTT.

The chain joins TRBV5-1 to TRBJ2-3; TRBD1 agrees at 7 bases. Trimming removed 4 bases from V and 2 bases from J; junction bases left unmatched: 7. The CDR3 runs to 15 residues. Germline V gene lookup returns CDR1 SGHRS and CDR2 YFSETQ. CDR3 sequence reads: CASSIPGQNTDTQYF. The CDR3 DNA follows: TGCGCCAGCAGCATACCGGGACAGAACACAGATACGCAGTATTTT.

CDR3 DNA: TGTGCCAGCAGCTTAGCGCAGGACTACTACGAGCAGTACTTC. Its protein product is CASSLAQDYYEQYF. This chain uses TRBV7-8 with TRBJ2-7, with TRBD2 as a possible D gene (6 bases). This CDR3 comprises 14 residues. The V end lost 0 bases, the J end lost 3 bases, and 9 bases lay between the germline ends. Germline-derived CDR1 and CDR2 are SGHVS and FQNEAQ.